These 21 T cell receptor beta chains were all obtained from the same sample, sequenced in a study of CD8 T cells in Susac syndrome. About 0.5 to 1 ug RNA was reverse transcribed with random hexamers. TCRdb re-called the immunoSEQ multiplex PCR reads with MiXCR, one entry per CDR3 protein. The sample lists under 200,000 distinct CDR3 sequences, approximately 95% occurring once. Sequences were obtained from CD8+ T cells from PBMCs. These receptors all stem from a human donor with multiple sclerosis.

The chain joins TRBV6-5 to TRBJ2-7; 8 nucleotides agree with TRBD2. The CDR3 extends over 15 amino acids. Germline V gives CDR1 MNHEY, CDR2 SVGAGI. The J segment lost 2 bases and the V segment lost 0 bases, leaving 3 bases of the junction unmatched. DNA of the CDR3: TGTGCCAGCAGTTACTCGGAGGGACTAGCCTACGAGCAGTACTTC. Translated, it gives CASSYSEGLAYEQYF.

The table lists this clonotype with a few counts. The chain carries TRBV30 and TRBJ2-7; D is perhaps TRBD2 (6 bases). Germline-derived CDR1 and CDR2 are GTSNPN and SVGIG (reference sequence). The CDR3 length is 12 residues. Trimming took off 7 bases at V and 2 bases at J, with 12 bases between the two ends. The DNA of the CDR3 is TGTGCCTCATCGGGACTTCCCTACGAGCAGTACTTC. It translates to CASSGLPYEQYF.

CDR3 protein: CASSLPGLQNTEAFF. CDR3 DNA sequence: TGTGCCAGCAGTTTACCGGGACTCCAGAACACTGAAGCTTTCTTT. The V call is TRBV27, the J call TRBJ1-1; tentatively, D is TRBD1 (5 bases). The CDR3 has 15 residues. Between the trimmed V and J ends, which lost 2 bases and 1 base, there was a span of 11 bases. Looked up from germline, CDR1 is MNHEY and CDR2 is SMNVEV (reference sequence).

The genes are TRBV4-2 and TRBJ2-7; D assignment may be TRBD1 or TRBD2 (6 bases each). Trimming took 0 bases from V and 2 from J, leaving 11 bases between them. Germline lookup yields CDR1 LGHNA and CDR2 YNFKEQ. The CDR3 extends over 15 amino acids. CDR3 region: CASSQEGGLTYEQYF. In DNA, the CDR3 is TGTGCCAGCAGCCAAGAAGGGGGGCTAACCTACGAGCAGTACTTC.

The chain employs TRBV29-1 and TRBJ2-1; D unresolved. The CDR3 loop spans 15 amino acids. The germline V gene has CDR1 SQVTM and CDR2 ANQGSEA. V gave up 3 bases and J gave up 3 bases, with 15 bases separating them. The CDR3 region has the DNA TGCAGCGTTGAGCCTCGCGTGATCCTCTACAATGAGCAGTTCTTC. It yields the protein CSVEPRVILYNEQFF.

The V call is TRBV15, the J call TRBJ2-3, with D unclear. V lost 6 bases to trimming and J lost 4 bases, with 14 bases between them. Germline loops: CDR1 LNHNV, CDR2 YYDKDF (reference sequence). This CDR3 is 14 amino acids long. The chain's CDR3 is CATRLGTGPDTQYF. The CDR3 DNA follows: TGTGCCACCAGGCTGGGTACTGGCCCAGATACGCAGTATTTT.

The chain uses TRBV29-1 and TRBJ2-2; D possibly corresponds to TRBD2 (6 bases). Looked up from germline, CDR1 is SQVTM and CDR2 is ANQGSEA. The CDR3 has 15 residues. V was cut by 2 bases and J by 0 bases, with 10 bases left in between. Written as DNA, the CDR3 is TGCAGCGTTGAATGGGGCGGGACGAACACCGGGGAGCTGTTTTTT. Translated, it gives CSVEWGGTNTGELFF.

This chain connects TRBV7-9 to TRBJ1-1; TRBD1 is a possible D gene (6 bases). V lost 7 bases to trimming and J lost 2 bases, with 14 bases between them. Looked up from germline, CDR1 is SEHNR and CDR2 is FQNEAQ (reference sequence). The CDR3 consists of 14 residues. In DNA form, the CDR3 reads TGTGCCAGCAACTCAGTGGGACATAACACTGAAGCTTTCTTT. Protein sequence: CASNSVGHNTEAFF.

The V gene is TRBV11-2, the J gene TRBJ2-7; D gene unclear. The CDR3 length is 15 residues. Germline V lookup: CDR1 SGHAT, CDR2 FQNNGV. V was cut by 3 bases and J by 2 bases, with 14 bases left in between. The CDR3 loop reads CASSLGFGIPYEQYF. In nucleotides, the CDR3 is TGTGCCAGCAGCTTGGGTTTCGGAATACCCTACGAGCAGTACTTC.

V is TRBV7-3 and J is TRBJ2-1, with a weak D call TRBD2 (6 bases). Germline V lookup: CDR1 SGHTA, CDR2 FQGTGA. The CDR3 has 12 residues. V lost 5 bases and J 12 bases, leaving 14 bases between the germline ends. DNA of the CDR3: TGTGCCAGCAGCGGGGCCCGGGACTGGCAGTTCTTC. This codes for CASSGARDWQFF.

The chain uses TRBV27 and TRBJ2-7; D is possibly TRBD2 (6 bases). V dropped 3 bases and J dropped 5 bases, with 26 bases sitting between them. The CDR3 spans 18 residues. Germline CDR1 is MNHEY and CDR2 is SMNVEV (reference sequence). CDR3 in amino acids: CASSFDPPGTGLLDEQYF. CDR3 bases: TGTGCCAGCAGTTTCGACCCGCCGGGGACGGGACTTCTGGACGAGCAGTACTTC.

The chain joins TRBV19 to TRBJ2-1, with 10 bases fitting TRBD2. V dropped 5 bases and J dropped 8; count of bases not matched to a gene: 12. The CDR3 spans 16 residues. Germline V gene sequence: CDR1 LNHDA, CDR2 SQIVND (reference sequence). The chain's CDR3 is CASSSQASGSSDEQFF. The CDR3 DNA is TGTGCCAGTAGTTCCCAAGCTAGCGGGAGCAGTGATGAGCAGTTCTTC.

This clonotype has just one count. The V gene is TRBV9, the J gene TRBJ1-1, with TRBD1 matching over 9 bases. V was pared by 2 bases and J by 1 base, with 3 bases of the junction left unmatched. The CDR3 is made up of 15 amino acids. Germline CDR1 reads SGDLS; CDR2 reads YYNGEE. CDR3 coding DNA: TGTGCCAGCAGCGTCGGGACAGGGCAGAACACTGAAGCTTTCTTT. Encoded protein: CASSVGTGQNTEAFF.

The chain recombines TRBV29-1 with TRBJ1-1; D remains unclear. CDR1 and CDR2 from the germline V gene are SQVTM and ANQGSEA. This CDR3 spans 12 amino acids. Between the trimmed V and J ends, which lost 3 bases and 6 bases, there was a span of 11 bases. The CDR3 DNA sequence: TGCAGCGTTGATGGGCAGAGGGCTGAAGCTTTCTTT. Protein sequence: CSVDGQRAEAFF.

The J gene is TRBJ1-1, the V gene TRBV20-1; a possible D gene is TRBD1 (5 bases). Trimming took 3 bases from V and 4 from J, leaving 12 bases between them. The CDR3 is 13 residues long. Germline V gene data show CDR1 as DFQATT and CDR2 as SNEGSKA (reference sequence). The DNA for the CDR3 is TGCAGTGCTAGCTTCTACGGGGGCACTGAAGCTTTCTTT. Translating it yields CSASFYGGTEAFF.

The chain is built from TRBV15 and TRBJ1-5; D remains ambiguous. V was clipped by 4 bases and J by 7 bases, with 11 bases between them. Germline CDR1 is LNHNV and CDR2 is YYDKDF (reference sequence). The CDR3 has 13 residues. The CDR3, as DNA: TGTGCCACCAGCATTTATCTAGGACAGCCCCAGCATTTT. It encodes CATSIYLGQPQHF.

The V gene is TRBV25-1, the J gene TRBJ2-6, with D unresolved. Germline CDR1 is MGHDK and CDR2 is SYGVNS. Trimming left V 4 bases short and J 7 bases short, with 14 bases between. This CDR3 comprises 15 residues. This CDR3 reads CASSGSVRRANVLTF. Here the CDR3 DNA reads TGTGCCAGCAGTGGTTCGGTGCGACGAGCCAACGTCCTGACTTTC.

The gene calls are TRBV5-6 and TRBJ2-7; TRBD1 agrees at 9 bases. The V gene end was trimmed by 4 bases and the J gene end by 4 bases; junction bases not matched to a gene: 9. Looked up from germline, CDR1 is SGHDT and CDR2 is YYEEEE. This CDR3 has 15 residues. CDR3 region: CASSGPGQGTYEQYF. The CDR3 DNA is TGTGCCAGCAGCGGACCGGGACAGGGTACTTACGAGCAGTACTTC.

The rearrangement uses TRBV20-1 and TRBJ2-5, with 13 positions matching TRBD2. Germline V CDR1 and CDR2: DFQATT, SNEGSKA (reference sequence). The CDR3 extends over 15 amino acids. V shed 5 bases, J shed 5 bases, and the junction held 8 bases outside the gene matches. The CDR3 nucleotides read TGCAGTGCTGGGCCCGGGACTAGCGGGAAGGAGACCCAGTACTTC. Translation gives CSAGPGTSGKETQYF.

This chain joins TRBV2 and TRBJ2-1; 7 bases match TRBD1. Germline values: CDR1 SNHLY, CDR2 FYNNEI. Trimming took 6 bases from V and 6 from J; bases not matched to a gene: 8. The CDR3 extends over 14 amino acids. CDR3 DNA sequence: TGTGCCAGCAGCGACAGGGTAATTCGCAATGAGCAGTTCTTC. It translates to CASSDRVIRNEQFF.

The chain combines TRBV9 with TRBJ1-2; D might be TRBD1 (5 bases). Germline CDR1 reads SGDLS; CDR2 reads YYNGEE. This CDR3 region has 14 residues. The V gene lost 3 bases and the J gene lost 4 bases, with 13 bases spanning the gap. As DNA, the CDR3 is TGTGCCAGCAGCGCAACCTCAGGGCTCTATGGCTACACCTTC. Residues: CASSATSGLYGYTF.